This entry lists 30 T cell receptor beta chains sequenced from one sample in a study of blood T cell repertoires in COVID-19. Repertoires were generated with immunoSEQ multiplex PCR, while TCRdb's copy carries only in-frame clones and drops some. The table has about 260,000 clones, 70% to 90% seen once. Sequencing input: peripheral blood. All receptors come from a man aged 60 to 69 who had recovered from COVID-19.

V is TRBV28 and J is TRBJ1-2; D gene ambiguous. The V end was cut by 2 bases, the J end by 6 bases, with 7 bases between. This CDR3 comprises 12 residues. Germline V lookup: CDR1 MDHEN, CDR2 SYDVKM. Here the CDR3 reads CASSLTGNGYTF. CDR3 DNA: TGTGCCAGCAGTTTAACGGGGAATGGCTACACCTTC.

V and J are TRBV6-5 and TRBJ2-3; 9 bases are a match to TRBD2. This CDR3 is built from 15 residues. J lost 5 bases, V lost 5 bases, and 8 bases had no gene match. Germline V CDR1 and CDR2: MNHEY, SVGAGI. This CDR3 is CASSMAGGPGDTQYF. The CDR3 coding sequence is TGTGCCAGCAGTATGGCGGGAGGGCCGGGAGATACGCAGTATTTT.

The V gene is TRBV5-5, the J gene TRBJ1-2; 8 nucleotides agree with TRBD1. The V segment lost 4 bases and the J segment 4 bases; nucleotides outside the gene matches: 6. The CDR3 has 14 amino acids. CDR1 is SGHKS, CDR2 YYEKEE, per germline (reference sequence). The CDR3 spells CASSPRTGPYGYTF. The CDR3 nucleotides read TGTGCCAGCAGCCCCCGGACAGGGCCCTATGGCTACACCTTC.

The V call is TRBV6-5, the J call TRBJ1-1; no clear D. This CDR3 contains 14 residues. Germline loops: CDR1 MNHEY, CDR2 SVGAGI. V was clipped by 0 bases and J by 2 bases, with 7 bases between them. CDR3 in DNA: TGTGCCAGCAGTTACTCGGCAGTAAACACTGAAGCTTTCTTT. Protein sequence: CASSYSAVNTEAFF.

This chain links TRBV5-6 with TRBJ2-3, with TRBD1 as a possible D gene (6 bases). The V gene's germline CDR1 is SGHDT and CDR2 YYEEEE. The CDR3 is 13 residues long. V lost 2 bases, J lost 4 bases, and 8 bases lay in between. CDR3 in DNA: TGTGCCAGCAGCTTCAGGGGAGCAGATACGCAGTATTTT. Its protein product is CASSFRGADTQYF. Full variable domain (remainder filled in from reference TRBV5-6 and TRBJ2-3): DAGVTQSPTHLIKTRGQQVTLRCSPKSGHDTVSWYQQALGQGPQFIFQYYEEEERQRGNFPDRFSGHQFPNYSSELNVNALLLGDSALYLCASSFRGADTQYFGPGTRLTVL.

This chain connects TRBV12-3 or TRBV12-4 to TRBJ1-2; 7 positions agree with TRBD1. The junction had 6 bases not matched to a gene; V was cut back by 6 bases and J by 5 bases. This CDR3 has 13 residues. The CDR3 spells CASRVSGQYGYTF. The CDR3 coding sequence is TGTGCCAGCAGGGTCTCGGGACAGTATGGCTACACCTTC.

V gene TRBV18 combines with J gene TRBJ1-1; possibly TRBD1 for D (5 bases). From germline, CDR1 is KGHSH and CDR2 LQKENI. The CDR3 runs to 12 residues. Trimming shortened V by 6 bases and J by 7 bases, and 12 bases separated the two germline ends. CDR3 sequence (DNA): TGTGCCAGCTCGGAGGGGAGGGGTGAAGCTTTCTTT. This codes for CASSEGRGEAFF.

The chain combines TRBV6-5 with TRBJ2-7; tentatively, D is TRBD2 (6 bases). This CDR3 is built from 14 residues. Trimming shortened V by 7 bases and J by 4 bases, and 17 bases separated the two germline ends. Germline CDR1 MNHEY, CDR2 SVGAGI. The chain's CDR3 is CASKVRREKYEQYF. The CDR3, as DNA: TGTGCCAGCAAGGTGCGGCGGGAAAAGTACGAGCAGTACTTC.

The chain recombines TRBV3-1 (or the pseudogene TRBV3-2) with TRBJ2-1; TRBD1 matches at 7 bases. The length of the CDR3 is 16 residues. With 4 bases clipped from V and 5 bases from J, the junction kept 11 bases outside the gene matches. Germline CDR1 and CDR2: LGHDT and YNNKEL (reference sequence). The CDR3 DNA is TGTGCCAGCAGCCGGGTGACAGGGTGGGTGGACAATGAGCAGTTCTTC. Translating gives CASSRVTGWVDNEQFF.

The chain couples TRBV19 to TRBJ2-1; D call uncertain. Germline loops: CDR1 LNHDA, CDR2 SQIVND (reference sequence). V gave up 5 bases and J gave up 8 bases, with 19 bases separating them. The CDR3 has 15 amino acids. The CDR3 spells CASSPTRVAHHEQFF. The CDR3, as DNA: TGTGCCAGTAGTCCAACCCGGGTAGCCCACCATGAGCAGTTCTTC.

This clone has a handful of counts. This rearrangement joins TRBV6-5 to TRBJ1-5, with D uncertain. From germline, CDR1 is MNHEY and CDR2 SVGAGI. The CDR3 loop spans 15 amino acids. The germline V and J ends were trimmed by 2 bases and 0 bases, with 8 bases remaining between them. The DNA of the CDR3 is TGTGCCAGCAGTTACGGGAGCCCTAGCAATCAGCCCCAGCATTTT. Its protein is CASSYGSPSNQPQHF.

This chain uses TRBV19 with TRBJ2-1; weak D call: TRBD2 (7 bases). CDR1 LNHDA and CDR2 SQIVND come from the germline V gene (reference sequence). V lost 3 bases, J lost 8 bases, and 17 bases lay in between. The CDR3 runs 15 residues. The chain's CDR3 is CASSILGGGSDEQFF. The CDR3 region has the DNA TGTGCCAGTAGTATCTTGGGGGGGGGCTCGGATGAGCAGTTCTTC.

V is TRBV6-5 and J is TRBJ2-7; 9 bases map to TRBD1. The CDR3 consists of 14 residues. Germline values: CDR1 MNHEY, CDR2 SVGAGI. Trimming at V came to 4 bases and at J to 5 bases, leaving 6 bases not matched to a gene. The CDR3 sequence is CASSLQGAINEQYF. CDR3 nucleotide sequence: TGTGCCAGCAGTTTACAGGGGGCGATTAACGAGCAGTACTTC.

About this clone: A single base separates this from a much larger clone, so it may be a read error. The V gene is TRBV6-1, the J gene TRBJ1-5; D is undetermined. Trimming stripped 2 bases from V and 0 bases from J, with 5 bases between. Germline-derived CDR1 and CDR2 are MNHNS and SASEGT. This CDR3 has 14 amino acids. This CDR3 is CASSEIYSNQPQHF. The CDR3 DNA is TGTGCCAGCAGTGAAATCTATAGCAATCAGCCCCAGCATTTT.

The V call is TRBV3-1 (or the pseudogene TRBV3-2), the J call TRBJ1-2; weak D call: TRBD1 (6 bases). Deletions cut 1 base from V and 7 bases from J, with 22 bases between. The CDR3 runs 17 residues. CDR1 is LGHDT, CDR2 YNNKEL, per germline (reference sequence). The CDR3 region has the DNA TGTGCCAGCAGCCAAGTGTGGGCCAGAACAGGGTTAGGTGGCTACACCTTC. It translates to CASSQVWARTGLGGYTF.

This chain uses TRBV5-1 with TRBJ2-7, with D perhaps TRBD2 (5 bases). Between the trimmed V and J ends, which lost 3 bases and 5 bases, there was a span of 12 bases. Germline V CDR1 and CDR2: SGHRS, YFSETQ. This CDR3 spans 13 amino acids. The CDR3 DNA is TGCGCCAGCAGCTACGGACTGGGAGACGAGCAGTACTTC. Protein product: CASSYGLGDEQYF.

At least ten counts were recorded for this clone. This chain links TRBV5-6 with TRBJ1-2; D call uncertain. Germline CDR1 SGHDT, CDR2 YYEEEE. V was shortened by 2 bases and J by 4 bases, with 12 bases between the two germline ends. CDR3 size: 14 residues. This CDR3 reads CASSFRQRLYGYTF. The CDR3 DNA follows: TGTGCCAGCAGCTTTAGGCAGAGGCTCTATGGCTACACCTTC. Using reference TRBV5-6 and TRBJ1-2 for the parts outside the CDR3, the full variable domain is DAGVTQSPTHLIKTRGQQVTLRCSPKSGHDTVSWYQQALGQGPQFIFQYYEEEERQRGNFPDRFSGHQFPNYSSELNVNALLLGDSALYLCASSFRQRLYGYTFGSGTRLTVV.

The chain uses TRBV19 and TRBJ2-6; unclear D gene. The CDR3 contains 17 residues. Trimming removed 5 bases from V and 3 bases from J, with 17 bases in between. Germline lookup yields CDR1 LNHDA and CDR2 SQIVND (reference sequence). CDR3 bases: TGTGCCAGTAGTCTCCCGGTGGGCAGTCTTGGGGCCAACGTCCTGACTTTC. Translation: CASSLPVGSLGANVLTF. Complete variable domain (other parts from reference TRBV19 and TRBJ2-6): DGGITQSPKYLFRKEGQNVTLSCEQNLNHDAMYWYRQDPGQGLRLIYYSQIVNDFQKGDIAEGYSVSREKKESFPLTVTSAQKNPTAFYLCASSLPVGSLGANVLTFGAGSRLTVL.

This clone occurred once. This sequence joins TRBV5-4 and TRBJ1-1; D possibly corresponds to TRBD1 (5 bases). Germline-derived CDR1 and CDR2 are SGHNT and YYREEE (reference sequence). Deletions cut 2 bases from V and 1 base from J, with 9 bases between. The CDR3 is 14 amino acids. DNA of the CDR3: TGTGCCAGCAGCTTTGGGGCTTCGAACACTGAAGCTTTCTTT. Translating gives CASSFGASNTEAFF.

The V call is TRBV30, the J call TRBJ2-4, with TRBD1 matching 11 bases. The CDR3 contains 16 residues. The V gene end was trimmed by 1 base and the J gene end by 7 bases; junction bases not matched to a gene: 9. Germline V gene sequence: CDR1 GTSNPN, CDR2 SVGIG (reference sequence). The CDR3 DNA reads TGTGCCTGGAGTGCAGGACAGGGGGCCATCTCGAACATTCAGTACTTC. Its translation is CAWSAGQGAISNIQYF.

The CDR3 loop reads CASSPRGQLAGLGTDTQYF. DNA of the CDR3: TGCGCCAGCAGCCCACGCGGACAACTAGCGGGTCTAGGGACAGATACGCAGTATTTT. V usage is TRBV5-1 and J usage is TRBJ2-3; 9 nucleotides match TRBD2. The CDR3 extends over 19 amino acids. V shed 4 bases, J shed 3 bases, and the junction held 18 bases outside the gene matches. The germline V gene encodes CDR1 SGHRS and CDR2 YFSETQ.

This clone occurred once. This chain links TRBV10-2 with TRBJ2-1, with 9 bases identical to TRBD1. This CDR3 is built from 17 residues. J gave up 4 bases and V 4 bases, and 11 bases lay outside the gene matches. The germline V gene encodes CDR1 WSHSY and CDR2 SAAADI. This chain's CDR3 is CASSGFTGTGLYNEQFF. The DNA for the CDR3 is TGCGCCAGCAGTGGTTTCACCGGGACAGGGTTGTACAATGAGCAGTTCTTC.

Ten or more counts support this clone. The chain is built from TRBV5-4 and TRBJ1-6, with D perhaps matching TRBD1 (6 bases). This CDR3 contains 15 residues. V lost 2 bases to trimming and J lost 9 bases, with 15 bases between them. The V gene's germline CDR1 is SGHNT and CDR2 YYREEE (reference sequence). The CDR3: CASSFGGPVSSPLHF. The CDR3 bases are TGTGCCAGCAGCTTCGGGGGGCCAGTTAGTTCACCCCTCCACTTT.

The chain combines TRBV12-3 or TRBV12-4 with TRBJ1-2; a weak D match, TRBD1 (6 bases). V lost 6 bases and J lost 2, with 10 bases in between. This CDR3 is built from 13 residues. The CDR3 loop is CASSHRGNYGYTF. The CDR3 DNA follows: TGTGCCAGCAGCCATAGGGGGAACTATGGCTACACCTTC.

The rearrangement uses TRBV11-3 and TRBJ2-1; TRBD2 might be the D (5 bases). Per the germline V gene, CDR1 is SGHNT and CDR2 is YENEEA. The CDR3 covers 12 residues. V was pared by 5 bases and J by 9 bases, with 11 bases between. The CDR3 spells CASSTRTGEQFF. CDR3 DNA sequence: TGTGCCAGCAGCACAAGGACTGGTGAGCAGTTCTTC.

The genes are TRBV7-9 and TRBJ1-4; 8 nucleotides align to TRBD1. This CDR3 contains 13 residues. Per the germline V gene, CDR1 is SEHNR and CDR2 is FQNEAQ (reference sequence). The J segment lost 7 bases and the V segment lost 9 bases, leaving 7 bases of the junction unmatched. The CDR3 DNA is TGTGCCAGTCGCACAGGGGGATCTGAAAAACTGTTTTTT. Translation gives CASRTGGSEKLFF.

This clone was detected a few times. The V gene is TRBV9, the J gene TRBJ1-1, with D perhaps matching TRBD1 (5 bases). The CDR3 spans 15 residues. Between the trimmed V and J ends, which lost 4 bases and 4 bases, there was a span of 17 bases. Looked up from germline, CDR1 is SGDLS and CDR2 is YYNGEE. The DNA for the CDR3 is TGTGCCAGCAGCCTACATCCGGGGGAGTCCACTGAAGCTTTCTTT. Protein sequence: CASSLHPGESTEAFF.

This chain uses TRBV2 with TRBJ1-5, with a tentative D call TRBD1 (6 bases). CDR1 is SNHLY, CDR2 FYNNEI, per germline. The CDR3 is made up of 16 amino acids. Trimming took 7 bases from V and 0 from J, leaving 16 bases between them. The CDR3 DNA sequence: TGTGCCAGCATGGGGACATGGGGGAATAGCAATCAGCCCCAGCATTTT. Its translation: CASMGTWGNSNQPQHF.

This clone was seen only once. This chain links TRBV11-2 with TRBJ2-1; 9 bases align to TRBD1. The CDR3 runs to 15 residues. Germline CDR1 and CDR2: SGHAT and FQNNGV. J was trimmed by 9 bases and V by 8 bases; bases with no gene match: 14. The CDR3 sequence is CASRVGTGSPSEQFF. CDR3 nucleotides: TGTGCCAGCCGCGTCGGGACAGGGTCGCCCAGTGAGCAGTTCTTC.

This chain connects TRBV6-2 or TRBV6-3 to TRBJ1-4; 7 positions match TRBD1. The J segment lost 9 bases and the V segment lost 2 bases, leaving 12 bases of the junction unmatched. CDR3 size: 16 residues. Germline V gene sequence: CDR1 MNHEY, CDR2 SVGEGT. This chain's CDR3 is CASSYDPGQSFKKLFF. CDR3 DNA: TGTGCCAGCAGTTACGACCCGGGACAGTCTTTCAAAAAACTGTTTTTT.